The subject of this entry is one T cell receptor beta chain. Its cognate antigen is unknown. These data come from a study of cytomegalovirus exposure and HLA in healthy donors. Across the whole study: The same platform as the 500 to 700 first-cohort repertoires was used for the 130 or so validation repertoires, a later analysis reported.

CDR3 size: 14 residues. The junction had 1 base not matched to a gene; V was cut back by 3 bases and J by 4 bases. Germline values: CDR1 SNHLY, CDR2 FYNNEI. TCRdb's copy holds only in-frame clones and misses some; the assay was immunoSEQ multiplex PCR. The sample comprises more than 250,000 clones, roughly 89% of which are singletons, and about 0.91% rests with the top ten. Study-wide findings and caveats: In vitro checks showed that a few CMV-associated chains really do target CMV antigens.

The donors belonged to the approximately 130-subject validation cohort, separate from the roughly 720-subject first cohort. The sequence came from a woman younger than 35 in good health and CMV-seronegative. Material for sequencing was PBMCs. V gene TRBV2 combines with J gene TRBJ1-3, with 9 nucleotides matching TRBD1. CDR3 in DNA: TGTGCCAGCAGTGATACAGGGGGCGGAAACACCATATATTTT. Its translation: CASSDTGGGNTIYF.